This T cell receptor (beta chain) was obtained from a study of early T cells in non-severe SARS-CoV-2 infection. Individual cDNA molecules received unique molecular identifiers. TCRdb re-called the 5' RACE reads with MiXCR, one entry per CDR3 protein. The sample includes some 50,000 distinct CDR3 sequences, roughly a tenth of them seen just once. The germline V and J ends were trimmed by 3 bases and 6 bases, with 21 bases remaining between them. The germline gives CDR1 KGHSH, CDR2 LQKENI. The CDR3 length is 17 residues. The table lists this clonotype with many counts. Sequencing was performed on whole blood. This clonotype was obtained from an adult who was a healthcare worker with PCR-confirmed SARS-CoV-2 infection or an uninfected control (not recorded which). The chain couples TRBV18 to TRBJ2-1; a weak D match, TRBD1 (6 bases). CDR3 DNA sequence: TGTGCCAGCTCACCGTGGGTCGGACAGACGAGCTCCAATGAGCAGTTCTTC. It codes for CASSPWVGQTSSNEQFF.